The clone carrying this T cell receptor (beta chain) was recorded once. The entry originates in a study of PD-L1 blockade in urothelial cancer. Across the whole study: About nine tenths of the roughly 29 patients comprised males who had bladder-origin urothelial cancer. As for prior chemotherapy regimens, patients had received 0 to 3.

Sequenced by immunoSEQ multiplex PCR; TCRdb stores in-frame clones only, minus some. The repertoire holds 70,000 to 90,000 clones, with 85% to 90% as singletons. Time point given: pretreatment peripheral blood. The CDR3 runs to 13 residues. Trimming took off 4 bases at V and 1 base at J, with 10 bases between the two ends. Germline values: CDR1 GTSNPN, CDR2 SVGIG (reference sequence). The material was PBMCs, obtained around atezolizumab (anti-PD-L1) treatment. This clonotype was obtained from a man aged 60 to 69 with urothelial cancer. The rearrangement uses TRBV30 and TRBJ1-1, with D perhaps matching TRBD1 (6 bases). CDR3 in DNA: TGTGCCTGGACGACGGACAGGAACACTGAAGCTTTCTTT. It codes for CAWTTDRNTEAFF. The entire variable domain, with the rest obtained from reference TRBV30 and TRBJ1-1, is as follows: SQTIHQWPATLVQPVGSPLSLECTVEGTSNPNLYWYRQAAGRGLQLLFYSVGIGQISSEVPQNLSASRPQDRQFILSSKKLLLSDSGFYLCAWTTDRNTEAFFGQGTRLTVV.